Listed below are T cell receptor beta chains from one sample, sequenced in a study of CD8 T cells in Susac syndrome. MiXCR, run by TCRdb on the immunoSEQ multiplex PCR reads, gives a single entry per CDR3 protein. Of hundreds of thousands of distinct CDR3 sequences in the sample, around 85% were seen once. Sequences were obtained from CD8+ T cells from PBMCs. These receptors came from a human donor with multiple sclerosis. CDR3s include the opening cysteine and the closing phenylalanine or tryptophan. Fields, in order: CDR3 DNA, CDR3 protein, D gene, J gene, clone size, V gene. D genes are given only for firm matches. Rows may omit the clone size; those that give it use once, few, many or a size class.

TGCGCCAGCAGCTTGGGAGGGATCACAGATACGCAGTATTTT,CASSLGGITDTQYF,NA,TRBJ2-3,NA,TRBV5-1
TGTGCCAGCCTTGGGAGCGGACTCACAGATACGCAGTATTTT,CASLGSGLTDTQYF,NA,TRBJ2-3,once,TRBV27
TGTGCCAGCAGCGGAACCGATTCACGCGCCCGACCATCCTACGAGCAGTACTTC,CASSGTDSRARPSYEQYF,NA,TRBJ2-7,NA,TRBV9
TGCAGCGTTGAGGACCGGAGCACAGATACGCAGTATTTT,CSVEDRSTDTQYF,NA,TRBJ2-3,NA,TRBV29-1
TGTGCCAGCAGCCAACTGGCGGGGGCGCAACAAGAGACCCAGTACTTC,CASSQLAGAQQETQYF,NA,TRBJ2-5,NA,TRBV3-1
TGTGCCAGCAGTTCCGGACAGGGGAGTTGGCCCCAGCATTTT,CASSSGQGSWPQHF,TRBD1,TRBJ1-5,NA,TRBV6-5
TGCAGTGCTGTGCCCCACCTAAGCACAGATACGCAGTATTTT,CSAVPHLSTDTQYF,NA,TRBJ2-3,NA,TRBV20-1
TGTGCCAGCAGTTCTTGGACAGAAATCTCCTACGAGCAGTACTTC,CASSSWTEISYEQYF,NA,TRBJ2-7,once,TRBV28
TGCGCCAGCAGTTGGGGACAGGGACCGAACATTCAGTACTTC,CASSWGQGPNIQYF,TRBD1,TRBJ2-4,NA,TRBV5-1
TGTGCCAGCAGTTCTCTGGACAGGGGGGACTCGACGCGGCCTGAAGCTTTCTTT,CASSSLDRGDSTRPEAFF,TRBD1,TRBJ1-1,NA,TRBV6-5
TGTGCCAGCAGCTTAAGGACGGTCGACAGGGACGCGACTACCTACGAGCAGTACTTC,CASSLRTVDRDATTYEQYF,TRBD1,TRBJ2-7,NA,TRBV7-4
TGTGCCAGCAGTTTATCGACTACCTTGGATACGCAGTATTTT,CASSLSTTLDTQYF,NA,TRBJ2-3,NA,TRBV27
TGCAGCGCAACTGGCGTGCAGGGGGATCAGCCCCAGCATTTT,CSATGVQGDQPQHF,TRBD1,TRBJ1-5,once,TRBV29-1
TGTGCCAGCAGCTTCTTTGCAGGGATAAACACTGAAGCTTTCTTT,CASSFFAGINTEAFF,NA,TRBJ1-1,NA,TRBV7-9
TGCGCCAGCAGCTTGTTACTCTCCGTACCAAGCGAGTACCAAGAGACCCAGTACTTC,CASSLLLSVPSEYQETQYF,NA,TRBJ2-5,NA,TRBV5-1
TGTGCCAGCAGTGGAGAGACAGGGGGCTTTGAAAAACTGTTTTTT,CASSGETGGFEKLFF,TRBD1,TRBJ1-4,few,TRBV6-1
TGTGCCAGCAGTGAAGACGCGGCGGGCCACGGAAAGGAGCAGTTCTTC,CASSEDAAGHGKEQFF,NA,TRBJ2-1,NA,TRBV6-1
TGTGCCAGCAGTCGACGGTCAGGGGGCTCAGGAGATACGCAGTATTTT,CASSRRSGGSGDTQYF,TRBD1,TRBJ2-3,NA,TRBV7-9